The 13 T cell receptor beta chains listed next were all sequenced from one sample in a study of CD8+CD57+ T cells in acquired aplastic anemia. The use of genomic DNA as template underpinned the TCR beta VDJ and CDR3 profiling. Each CDR3 protein is one row after TCRdb ran MiXCR on the reads. The sample comprises some 190,000 distinct CDR3 sequences, 40% to 55% of which are singletons, and around 3% rests with the top ten. The sample consisted of sorted CD4+, CD8+, or CD8+CD57+ T cells (not recorded which) from PBMCs. These receptors were taken from a human donor in good health.

The chain links TRBV2 to TRBJ1-6; the D is unclear. Germline assignment: CDR1 SNHLY and CDR2 FYNNEI. The CDR3 contains 13 residues. V gave up 6 bases and J gave up 8 bases, with 11 bases separating them. The CDR3, as DNA: TGTGCCAGCAGCTATACGTTAGATTCACCCCTCCACTTT. Protein product: CASSYTLDSPLHF.

This clonotype showed up many times. The genes are TRBV20-1 and TRBJ1-6, with a possible D match to TRBD1 (5 bases). Per germline, CDR1 DFQATT and CDR2 SNEGSKA (reference sequence). V was cut by 3 bases and J by 7 bases, with 10 bases left in between. The CDR3 totals 13 residues. The CDR3 nucleotides read TGCAGTGCTAGTGCGGGGGGGAATTCACCCCTCCACTTT. This sequence encodes CSASAGGNSPLHF.

The chain recombines TRBV30 with TRBJ2-1; 14 bases agree with TRBD2. The length of the CDR3 is 15 residues. Per germline, CDR1 GTSNPN and CDR2 SVGIG (reference sequence). Losses at the gene ends were 0 bases for V and 8 bases for J; bases not matched to a gene: 3. CDR3 in DNA: TGTGCCTGGAGTGTTCCGGGACTAGCGGGAGATGAGCAGTTCTTC. This gives the protein CAWSVPGLAGDEQFF.

The table lists this clonotype with a count of one. The chain recombines TRBV10-3 with TRBJ1-5; 8 nucleotides match TRBD1. V lost 6 bases to trimming and J lost 4 bases; unmatched junction nucleotides: 11. Germline lookup yields CDR1 ENHRY and CDR2 SYGVKD. This CDR3 region has 16 residues. CDR3 sequence (DNA): TGTGCCATCAGACGGACAGGGCTTGGTGGGAATCAGCCCCAGCATTTT. Its protein is CAIRRTGLGGNQPQHF.

The V and J genes are TRBV7-2 and TRBJ2-5; 7 nucleotides align to TRBD2. This CDR3 has 15 residues. V dropped 3 bases and J dropped 5; count of bases not matched to a gene: 9. Germline V gene sequence: CDR1 SGHTA, CDR2 FQGNSA. CDR3 DNA: TGTGCCAGCAGCTTCGGGGCTAGCGGTAGGGAGACCCAGTACTTC. Residues: CASSFGASGRETQYF.

This sequence joins TRBV24-1 and TRBJ1-5; perhaps TRBD1 as D (6 bases). The CDR3 is made up of 16 amino acids. CDR1 and CDR2 (germline): KGHDR, SFDVKD. V lost 4 bases and J lost 2, with 14 bases in between. The CDR3 protein is CATSETGSIGNQPQHF. DNA for the CDR3: TGTGCCACCAGTGAAACAGGGAGTATCGGCAATCAGCCCCAGCATTTT.

This clonotype was counted many times. The chain is built from TRBV20-1 and TRBJ2-2, with D perhaps TRBD1 (6 bases). There are 14 residues in the CDR3. Germline assignment: CDR1 DFQATT and CDR2 SNEGSKA (reference sequence). Trimming took off 1 base at V and 6 bases at J, with 12 bases between the two ends. This chain's CDR3 is CSARGETGPGELFF. The CDR3 bases are TGCAGTGCTAGAGGAGAGACAGGACCCGGGGAGCTGTTTTTT.

This clonotype was seen ten or more times. In DNA, the CDR3 is TGTGCCAGCAGTGAAAGGTTACTAAACAATGAGCAGTTCTTC. It translates to CASSERLLNNEQFF. This chain connects TRBV2 to TRBJ2-1; D unresolved. Germline V gene sequence: CDR1 SNHLY, CDR2 FYNNEI. V lost 2 bases and J lost 5, with 10 bases in between. The CDR3 contains 14 residues.

The V call is TRBV7-3, the J call TRBJ1-6; 9 positions match TRBD1. CDR3 length equals 15 residues. Trimming at V came to 5 bases and at J to 10 bases, leaving 9 bases not matched to a gene. The V gene's germline CDR1 is SGHTA and CDR2 FQGTGA. The CDR3 nucleotides read TGTGCCAGCAGCCCAGGTGGGACAGGGAACTCACCCCTCCACTTT. This translates into CASSPGGTGNSPLHF.

This rearrangement joins TRBV7-9 to TRBJ2-5; D gene unclear. The CDR3 is made up of 15 amino acids. In germline, CDR1 is SEHNR, CDR2 FQNEAQ (reference sequence). Trimming cost V 5 bases and J 3 bases, with 16 bases left between them. The CDR3 here is CASSPGGLPEETQYF. In nucleotides, the CDR3 is TGTGCCAGCAGCCCGGGTGGGCTACCTGAAGAGACCCAGTACTTC.

Details on this clonotype: Sequence at one end of the junction differs from germline and may be a read error. The chain employs TRBV7-9 and TRBJ2-7, with D possibly TRBD1 on 6 matching bases. This CDR3 spans 15 amino acids. Germline V gene lookup returns CDR1 SEHNR and CDR2 FQNEAQ (reference sequence). CDR3 sequence (DNA): TGTGCCAGCAGCTTAGGGGGCACAGGGAACTACGAGCAGTACTTT. It translates to CASSLGGTGNYEQYF. Drawing the rest from reference TRBV7-9 and TRBJ2-7, the complete variable domain is DTGVSQNPRHKITKRGQNVTFRCDPISEHNRLYWYRQTLGQGPEFLTYFQNEAQLEKSRLLSDRFSAERPKGSFSTLEIQRTEQGDSAMYLCASSLGGTGNYEQYFGPGTRLTVT.

As for this clonotype: At one boundary the junction diverges from the germline segment, which might be a read error. This chain links TRBV7-1 with TRBJ2-3; TRBD2 matches at 9 bases. TRBV7-1 has ORF status, its function being uncertain. The CDR3 extends over 20 amino acids. CDR3: CASSSEYLAGRFESTDTQYF. The CDR3 coding sequence is TGTGCCAGCAGTTCAGAGTATCTAGCGGGAAGGTTTGAATCCACAGATACGCAGTATTTT.

This clonotype occurred a few times. This chain joins TRBV29-1 and TRBJ2-3; 8 nucleotides match TRBD2. After removal of 4 bases from V and 0 bases from J, the junction contained 12 bases not matched to a gene. CDR3 length: 17 amino acids. Looked up from germline, CDR1 is SQVTM and CDR2 is ANQGSEA. CDR3 in amino acids: CSVVLAENYPSTDTQYF. The CDR3 nucleotides read TGCAGCGTTGTACTAGCGGAGAATTACCCTAGCACAGATACGCAGTATTTT.